The 19 T cell receptor beta chains given below trace back to one sample, sequenced in a study of cytomegalovirus exposure and HLA in healthy donors. Primers included in the PCR were 60 Vbeta and 13 Jbeta primers. Using immunoSEQ multiplex PCR, the repertoire was profiled, and TCRdb retains in-frame clones only, with some absent. Here the sample spans under 200,000 clones, around 84% being singletons. The sample was PBMCs. These TCRs come from a man aged 25 to 40 in good health and CMV-seropositive.

This chain uses TRBV5-1 with TRBJ1-4; no clear D. The CDR3 covers 14 residues. Trimming removed 5 bases at V and 0 bases at J, with 8 bases between. In germline, CDR1 is SGHRS, CDR2 YFSETQ. The CDR3 region is CASRQQSTNEKLFF. The CDR3 coding sequence is TGCGCCAGCAGGCAACAGTCAACTAATGAAAAACTGTTTTTT.

The V gene is TRBV6-1, the J gene TRBJ1-3; D may be TRBD1 (6 bases). The CDR3 loop spans 14 amino acids. V lost 8 bases, J lost 1 base, and 12 bases lay in between. Germline lookup yields CDR1 MNHNS and CDR2 SASEGT. CDR3 nucleotide sequence: TGTGCCAGCGAAGTAACAGGGTCTGGAAACACCATATATTTT. Translation gives CASEVTGSGNTIYF.

The rearrangement uses TRBV20-1 and TRBJ2-1; tentatively, D is TRBD1 (6 bases). Germline V gene sequence: CDR1 DFQATT, CDR2 SNEGSKA (reference sequence). Trimming pared 5 bases from V and 10 bases from J, leaving 9 bases between. The CDR3 loop spans 10 amino acids. The CDR3 loop reads CSALDREQFF. CDR3 DNA: TGCAGTGCTCTGGACAGAGAGCAGTTCTTC.

The chain is built from TRBV13 and TRBJ2-2, with TRBD2 matching over 8 bases. V lost 5 bases and J lost 5; bases outside the gene matches: 10. This CDR3 contains 16 residues. Germline V gene sequence: CDR1 PRHDT, CDR2 FYEKMQ (reference sequence). The CDR3 bases are TGTGCCAGCAGCCCCGGAGCGGGAGATCGAACCGGGGAGCTGTTTTTT. This sequence encodes CASSPGAGDRTGELFF.

The J gene is TRBJ2-7, the V gene TRBV5-1; 10 nucleotides align to TRBD2. The CDR3 has 13 amino acids. Germline V gene data show CDR1 as SGHRS and CDR2 as YFSETQ. The CDR3 coding sequence is TGCGCCAGCAGCGTCCACACCCCGGGACTAGCGAGCGTC. Protein sequence: CASSVHTPGLASV.

This clone has a single count. The chain carries TRBV19 and TRBJ2-1, with a tentative D call TRBD1 (7 bases). Germline loops: CDR1 LNHDA, CDR2 SQIVND (reference sequence). Deletions cut 0 bases from V and 2 bases from J, with 14 bases between. CDR3 size: 17 residues. The CDR3 coding sequence is TGTGCCAGTAGTATAGATTCAGGGGGGCTCGCCTACAATGAGCAGTTCTTC. Its translation: CASSIDSGGLAYNEQFF.

The V call is TRBV4-3, the J call TRBJ2-1; TRBD2 aligns across 8 bases. CDR1 and CDR2 from the germline V gene are LGHNA and YSLEER. After removal of 1 base from V and 8 bases from J, the junction contained 7 bases not matched to a gene. The CDR3 has 15 residues. CDR3 in DNA: TGCGCCAGCAGCCAAGCCGGGAGGGCTAGGGATGAGCAGTTCTTC. This translates into CASSQAGRARDEQFF.

CDR3 sequence (DNA): TGTGCCAGCAGCTTCTCGACAGGGGAGAGCTCCTACGAGCAGTACTTC. Translation gives CASSFSTGESSYEQYF. The chain carries TRBV27 and TRBJ2-7, with TRBD1 matching 8 bases. There are 16 residues in the CDR3. Losses at the gene ends were 6 bases for V and 0 bases for J; bases not matched to a gene: 10. In germline, CDR1 is MNHEY, CDR2 SMNVEV (reference sequence).

The chain joins TRBV2 to TRBJ2-3; unclear D gene. The germline CDR1 and CDR2 sequences are SNHLY and FYNNEI. CDR3 length: 12 residues. Trimming took off 5 bases at V and 1 base at J, with 4 bases between the two ends. CDR3 loop: CASSSRTDTQYF. The CDR3 DNA sequence: TGTGCCAGCAGTAGCCGCACAGATACGCAGTATTTT. The whole variable domain, filled in from reference TRBV2 and TRBJ2-3, reads EPEVTQTPSHQVTQMGQEVILRCVPISNHLYFYWYRQILGQKVEFLVSFYNNEISEKSEIFDDQFSVERPDGSNFTLKIRSTKLEDSAMYFCASSSRTDTQYFGPGTRLTVL.

The V call is TRBV11-3, the J call TRBJ1-1; D remains unclear. V was trimmed by 5 bases and J by 0 bases, leaving 13 bases between them. CDR3 length: 15 amino acids. The germline CDR1 and CDR2 sequences are SGHNT and YENEEA. The CDR3 nucleotides read TGTGCCAGCAGCCCAGCTGTAGCTCTGAACACTGAAGCTTTCTTT. Protein: CASSPAVALNTEAFF.

The genes are TRBV9 and TRBJ1-1; 8 bases fit TRBD1. The junction had 3 bases not matched to a gene; V was cut back by 2 bases and J by 6 bases. The germline V gene encodes CDR1 SGDLS and CDR2 YYNGEE. The CDR3 totals 13 residues. This chain's CDR3 is CASSVQGAAEAFF. In DNA, the CDR3 is TGTGCCAGCAGCGTTCAGGGGGCCGCTGAAGCTTTCTTT.

The chain combines TRBV5-1 with TRBJ2-3; 8 nucleotides match TRBD1. The trim removed 4 bases at V and 2 bases at J, leaving 6 bases unmatched. Germline CDR1 is SGHRS and CDR2 is YFSETQ. The CDR3 consists of 15 residues. CDR3 DNA: TGCGCCAGCAGCATAGACAGGGGCCCCACAGATACGCAGTATTTT. Amino acid sequence: CASSIDRGPTDTQYF.

This rearrangement joins TRBV5-1 to TRBJ1-4; TRBD1 might be the D (5 bases). The germline V gene has CDR1 SGHRS and CDR2 YFSETQ. The CDR3 contains 15 residues. Trimming pared 4 bases from V and 8 bases from J, leaving 18 bases between. CDR3 residues: CASSRAPGSGEKLFF. CDR3 DNA: TGCGCCAGCAGCCGGGCTCCAGGGTCTGGGGAAAAACTGTTTTTT.

J is TRBJ2-1 and V is TRBV7-2; 7 bases are shared with TRBD2. CDR1 is SGHTA and CDR2 is FQGNSA in the germline V gene. This CDR3 comprises 15 residues. Trimming removed 3 bases from V and 9 bases from J; junction bases left unmatched: 11. The CDR3 DNA sequence: TGTGCCAGCAGCTTGCTAACTAGCGAGAAGGGTGAGCAGTTCTTC. This encodes CASSLLTSEKGEQFF.

This clone qualifies as medium-sized (0.01 to 0.1%). At one of its ends the junction is not consistent with the germline gene, which may arise from a read error. The CDR3 reads CSSSPPSRGSSYEQYF. DNA of the CDR3: TGTTCCAGCAGCCCCCCCTCGCGGGGAAGCTCCTACGAGCAGTACTTC. J is TRBJ2-7 and V is TRBV7-9; possible D gene TRBD2, 6 bases. This CDR3 spans 16 amino acids. Germline values: CDR1 SEHNR, CDR2 FQNEAQ (reference sequence).

As for this clone: Other DNA sequences in the same sample also yield this CDR3. The chain combines TRBV5-1 with TRBJ2-5, with TRBD1 matching over 7 bases. CDR3 size: 15 residues. With V trimmed by 0 bases and J by 2 bases, 4 bases remained unmatched. Germline V lookup: CDR1 SGHRS, CDR2 YFSETQ. CDR3 protein: CASSLEGADQETQYF. The CDR3 region has the DNA TGCGCCAGCAGCTTGGAGGGGGCTGATCAAGAGACCCAGTACTTC.

The CDR3 sequence is CASVPGGGHQETQYF. CDR3 bases: TGTGCCAGCGTGCCCGGGGGGGGCCACCAAGAGACCCAGTACTTC. The chain joins TRBV11-2 to TRBJ2-5; 8 nucleotides align to TRBD2. The trim removed 8 bases at V and 0 bases at J, leaving 8 bases unmatched. Looked up from germline, CDR1 is SGHAT and CDR2 is FQNNGV. The CDR3 runs 15 residues.

The rearrangement uses TRBV29-1 and TRBJ2-3; 11 nucleotides match TRBD2. V trimming: 6 bases; J trimming: 6 bases; junction bases outside the gene matches: 11. From germline, CDR1 is SQVTM and CDR2 ANQGSEA. This CDR3 is built from 15 residues. The CDR3 loop reads CSVESTSGMGDTQYF. The CDR3 DNA reads as TGCAGCGTCGAATCGACTAGCGGGATGGGGGATACGCAGTATTTT.

This chain uses TRBV7-2 with TRBJ2-3; D is unresolved. Germline CDR1 is SGHTA and CDR2 is FQGNSA. The CDR3 is 12 residues long. Trimming removed 9 bases from V and 3 bases from J, with 10 bases in between. The CDR3 protein is CASKSATDTQYF. CDR3 nucleotides: TGTGCCAGTAAGAGCGCGACAGATACGCAGTATTTT.